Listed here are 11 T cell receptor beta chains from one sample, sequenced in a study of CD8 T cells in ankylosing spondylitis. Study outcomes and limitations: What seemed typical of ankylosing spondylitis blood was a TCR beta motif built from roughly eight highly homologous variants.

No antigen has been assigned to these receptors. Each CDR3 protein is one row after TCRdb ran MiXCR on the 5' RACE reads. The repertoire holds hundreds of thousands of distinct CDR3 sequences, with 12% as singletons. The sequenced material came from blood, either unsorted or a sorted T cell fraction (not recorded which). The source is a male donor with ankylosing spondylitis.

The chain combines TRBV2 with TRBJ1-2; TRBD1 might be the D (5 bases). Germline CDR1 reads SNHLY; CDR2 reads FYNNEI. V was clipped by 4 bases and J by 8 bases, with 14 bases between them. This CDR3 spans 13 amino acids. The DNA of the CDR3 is TGTGCCAGCAGTGTAGGGGCCGGAGGGGGCTACACCTTC. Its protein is CASSVGAGGGYTF.

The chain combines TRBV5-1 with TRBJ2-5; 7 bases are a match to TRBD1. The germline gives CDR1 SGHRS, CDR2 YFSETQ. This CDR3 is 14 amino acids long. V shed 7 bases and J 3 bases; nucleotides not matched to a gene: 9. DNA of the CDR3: TGCGCCAGCGCCTGGGACAGCTTCAAAGAGACCCAGTACTTC. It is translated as CASAWDSFKETQYF.

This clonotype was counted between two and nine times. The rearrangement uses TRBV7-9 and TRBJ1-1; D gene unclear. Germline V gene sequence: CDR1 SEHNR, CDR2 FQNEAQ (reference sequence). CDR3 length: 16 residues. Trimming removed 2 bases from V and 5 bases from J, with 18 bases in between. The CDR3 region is CASSLFPGRGGTEAFF. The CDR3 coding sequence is TGTGCCAGCAGCTTATTCCCTGGACGGGGAGGTACTGAAGCTTTCTTT.

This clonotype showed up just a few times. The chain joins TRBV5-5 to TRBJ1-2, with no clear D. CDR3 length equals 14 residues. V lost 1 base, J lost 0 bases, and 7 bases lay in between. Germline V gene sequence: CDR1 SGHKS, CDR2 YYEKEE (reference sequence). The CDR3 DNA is TGTGCCAGCAGCTTGAGGTCTACTAACTATGGCTACACCTTC. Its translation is CASSLRSTNYGYTF.

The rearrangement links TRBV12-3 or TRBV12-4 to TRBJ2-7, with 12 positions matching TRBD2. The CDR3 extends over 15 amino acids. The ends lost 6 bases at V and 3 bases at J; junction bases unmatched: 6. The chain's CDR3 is CASSSGLAGYYEQYF. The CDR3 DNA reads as TGTGCCAGCAGCTCCGGACTAGCGGGGTACTACGAGCAGTACTTC.

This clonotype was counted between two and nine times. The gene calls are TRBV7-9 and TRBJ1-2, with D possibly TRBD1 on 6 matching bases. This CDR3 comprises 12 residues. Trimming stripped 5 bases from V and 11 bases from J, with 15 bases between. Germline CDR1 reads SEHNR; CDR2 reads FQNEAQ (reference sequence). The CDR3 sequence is CASSNTGFGYTF. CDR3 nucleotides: TGTGCCAGCAGCAATACAGGGTTCGGATACACCTTC.

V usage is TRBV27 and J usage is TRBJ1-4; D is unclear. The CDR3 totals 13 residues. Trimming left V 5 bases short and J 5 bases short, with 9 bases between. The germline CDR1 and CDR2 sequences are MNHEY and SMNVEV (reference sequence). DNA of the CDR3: TGTGCCAGCAGTGTAGTCCGGAATGAAAAACTGTTTTTT. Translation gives CASSVVRNEKLFF. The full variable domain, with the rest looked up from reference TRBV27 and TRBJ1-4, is EAQVTQNPRYLITVTGKKLTVTCSQNMNHEYMSWYRQDPGLGLRQIYYSMNVEVTDKGDVPEGYKVSRKEKRNFPLILESPSPNQTSLYFCASSVVRNEKLFFGSGTQLSVL.

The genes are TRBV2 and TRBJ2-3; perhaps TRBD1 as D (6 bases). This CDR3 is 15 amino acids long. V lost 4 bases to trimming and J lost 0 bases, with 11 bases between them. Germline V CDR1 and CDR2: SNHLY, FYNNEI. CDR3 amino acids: CASSGTVISTDTQYF. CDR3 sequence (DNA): TGTGCCAGCAGTGGGACAGTTATTAGCACAGATACGCAGTATTTT.

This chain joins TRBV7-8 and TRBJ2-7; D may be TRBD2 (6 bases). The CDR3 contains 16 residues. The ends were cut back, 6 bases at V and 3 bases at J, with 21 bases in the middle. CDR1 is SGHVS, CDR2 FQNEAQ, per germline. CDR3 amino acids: CASRPRFTGAIYEQYF. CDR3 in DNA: TGTGCCAGCAGACCGAGGTTTACGGGAGCGATCTACGAGCAGTACTTC.

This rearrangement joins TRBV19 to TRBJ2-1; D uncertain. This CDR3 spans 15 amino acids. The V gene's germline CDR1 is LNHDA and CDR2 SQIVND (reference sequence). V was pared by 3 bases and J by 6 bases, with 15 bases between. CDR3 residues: CASSIQRVVSNEQFF. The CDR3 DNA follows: TGTGCCAGTAGTATCCAAAGGGTTGTATCCAATGAGCAGTTCTTC.

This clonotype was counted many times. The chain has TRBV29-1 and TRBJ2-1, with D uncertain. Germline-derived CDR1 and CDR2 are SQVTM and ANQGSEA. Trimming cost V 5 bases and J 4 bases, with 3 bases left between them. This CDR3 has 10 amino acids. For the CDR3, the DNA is TGCAGCGTTATTTACAATGAGCAGTTCTTC. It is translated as CSVIYNEQFF.